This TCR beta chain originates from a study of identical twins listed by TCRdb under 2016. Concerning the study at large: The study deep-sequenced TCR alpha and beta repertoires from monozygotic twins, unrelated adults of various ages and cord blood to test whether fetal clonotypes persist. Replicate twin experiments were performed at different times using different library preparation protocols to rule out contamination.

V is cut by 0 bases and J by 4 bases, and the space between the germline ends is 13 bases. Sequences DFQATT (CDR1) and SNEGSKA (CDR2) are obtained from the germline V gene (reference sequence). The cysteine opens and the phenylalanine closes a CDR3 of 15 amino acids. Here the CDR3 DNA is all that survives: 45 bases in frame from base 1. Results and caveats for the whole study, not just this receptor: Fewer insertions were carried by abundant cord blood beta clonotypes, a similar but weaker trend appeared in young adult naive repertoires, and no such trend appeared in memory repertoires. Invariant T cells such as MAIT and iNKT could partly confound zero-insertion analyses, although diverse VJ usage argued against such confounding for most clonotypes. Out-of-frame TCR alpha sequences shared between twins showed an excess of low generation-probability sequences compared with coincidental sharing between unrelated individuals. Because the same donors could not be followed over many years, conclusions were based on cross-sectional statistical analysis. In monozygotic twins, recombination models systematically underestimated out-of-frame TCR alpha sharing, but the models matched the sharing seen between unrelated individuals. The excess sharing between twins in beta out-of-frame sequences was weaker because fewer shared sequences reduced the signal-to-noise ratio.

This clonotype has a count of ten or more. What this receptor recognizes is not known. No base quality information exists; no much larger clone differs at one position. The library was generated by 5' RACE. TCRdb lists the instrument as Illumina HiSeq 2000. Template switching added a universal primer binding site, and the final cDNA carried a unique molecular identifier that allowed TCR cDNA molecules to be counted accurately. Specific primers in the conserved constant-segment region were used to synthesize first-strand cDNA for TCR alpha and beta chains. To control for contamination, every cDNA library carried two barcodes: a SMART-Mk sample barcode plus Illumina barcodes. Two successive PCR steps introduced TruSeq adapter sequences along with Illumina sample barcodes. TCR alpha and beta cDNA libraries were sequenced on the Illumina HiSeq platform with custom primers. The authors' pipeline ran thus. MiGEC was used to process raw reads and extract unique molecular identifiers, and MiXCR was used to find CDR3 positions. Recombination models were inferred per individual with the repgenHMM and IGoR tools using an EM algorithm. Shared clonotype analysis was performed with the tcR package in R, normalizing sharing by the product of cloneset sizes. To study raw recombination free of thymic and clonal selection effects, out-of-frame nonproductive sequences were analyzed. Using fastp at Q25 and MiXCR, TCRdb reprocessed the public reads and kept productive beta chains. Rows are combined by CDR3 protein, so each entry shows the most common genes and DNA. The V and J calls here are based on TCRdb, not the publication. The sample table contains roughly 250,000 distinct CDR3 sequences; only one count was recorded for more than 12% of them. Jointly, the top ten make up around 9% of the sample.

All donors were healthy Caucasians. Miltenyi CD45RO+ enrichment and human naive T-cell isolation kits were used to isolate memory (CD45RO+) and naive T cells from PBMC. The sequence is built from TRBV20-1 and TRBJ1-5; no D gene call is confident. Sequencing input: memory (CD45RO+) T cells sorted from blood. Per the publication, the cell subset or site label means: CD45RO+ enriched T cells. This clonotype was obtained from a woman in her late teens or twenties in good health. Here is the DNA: TGCAGTGCTAGAGATTTAGGCCAGAGGAATCAGCCCCAGCATTTT. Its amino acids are CSARDLGQRNQPQHF.